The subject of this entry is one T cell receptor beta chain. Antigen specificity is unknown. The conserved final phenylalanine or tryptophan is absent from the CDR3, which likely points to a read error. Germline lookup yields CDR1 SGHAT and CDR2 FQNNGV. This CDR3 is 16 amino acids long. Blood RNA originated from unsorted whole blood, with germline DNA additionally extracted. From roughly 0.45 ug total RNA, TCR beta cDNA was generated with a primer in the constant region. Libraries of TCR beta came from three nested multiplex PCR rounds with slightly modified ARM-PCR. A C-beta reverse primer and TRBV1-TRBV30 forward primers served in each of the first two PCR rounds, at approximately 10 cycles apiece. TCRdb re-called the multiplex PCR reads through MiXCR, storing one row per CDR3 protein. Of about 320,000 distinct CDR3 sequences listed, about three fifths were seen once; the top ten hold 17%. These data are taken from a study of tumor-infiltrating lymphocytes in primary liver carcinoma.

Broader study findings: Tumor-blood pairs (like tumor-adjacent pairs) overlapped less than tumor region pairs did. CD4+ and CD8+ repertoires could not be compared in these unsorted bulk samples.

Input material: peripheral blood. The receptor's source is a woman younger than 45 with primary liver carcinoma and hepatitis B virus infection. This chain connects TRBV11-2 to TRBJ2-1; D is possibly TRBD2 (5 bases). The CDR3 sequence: CVSSRWRFAGANEQFS. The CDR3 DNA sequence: TGTGTCAGCAGCCGGTGGCGGTTTGCGGGTGCCAATGAGCAGTTCTCC.